These 15 T cell receptor beta chains were all obtained from the same sample, sequenced in a study (dated by TCRdb to 2016 to 2017). Libraries were constructed by RT-PCR. The sequencer was an Illumina MiSeq. The public reads were reanalyzed by TCRdb: fastp trimming at Q25, MiXCR alignment, in-frame beta chains only. Each record represents a unique CDR3 protein, reported with the most common genes and DNA among its rows. Within this sample are about 680,000 distinct CDR3 sequences, with about 14% of them counted one time only. Roughly 3.9% of the sample lies in the top ten. The sequenced sample consisted of memory CD4+ T cells from blood. The receptors come from a female donor in good health, serving as a healthy control.

In its sample, this clonotype was seen a few times. The J gene is TRBJ1-2, the V gene TRBV12-3 or TRBV12-4, with D uncertain. The CDR3 runs to 13 residues. Trimming cost V 5 bases and J 8 bases, with 15 bases left between them. CDR3 protein: CASSLHDLGGYTF. In DNA form, the CDR3 reads TGTGCCAGCAGTCTACACGACCTCGGCGGCTACACCTTC.

In its sample, this clonotype was seen many times. The chain carries TRBV30 and TRBJ2-5; D may be TRBD1 or TRBD2 (6 bases each). Trimming cost V 4 bases and J 4 bases, with 13 bases left between them. CDR3 length: 13 residues. Looked up from germline, CDR1 is GTSNPN and CDR2 is SVGIG (reference sequence). CDR3 bases: TGTGCCTGGACCGAGAAGGGGGGAGAGACCCAGTACTTC. It translates to CAWTEKGGETQYF.

CDR3 in DNA: TGCGCCAGCAGCTTGGAGGACAGGGCAGCAGATACGCAGTATTTT. Amino acid sequence: CASSLEDRAADTQYF. V usage is TRBV5-1 and J usage is TRBJ2-3; 8 positions match TRBD1. V was clipped by 0 bases and J by 4 bases; unmatched bases: 4. This CDR3 is 15 amino acids long. CDR1 is SGHRS, CDR2 YFSETQ, per germline.

The rearrangement links TRBV20-1 to TRBJ2-2; possibly TRBD1 or TRBD2 for D (5 bases each). Trimming left V 6 bases short and J 6 bases short, with 17 bases between. The CDR3 sequence is 14 residues long. Germline CDR1 DFQATT, CDR2 SNEGSKA (reference sequence). The CDR3: CSAQEQGPAGELFF. The DNA of the CDR3 is TGCAGTGCCCAAGAGCAGGGACCCGCCGGGGAGCTGTTTTTT.

In this sample, this clonotype turned up once. Relative to the germline gene, one junction end is altered; a read error may explain this. The chain combines TRBV20-1 with TRBJ2-3, with TRBD2 matching over 8 bases. The CDR3 loop spans 16 amino acids. Germline V gene sequence: CDR1 DFQATT, CDR2 SNEGSKA (reference sequence). The CDR3 reads CRARDPVAGPEDTQYF. The DNA for the CDR3 is TGCAGAGCTAGAGATCCTGTAGCGGGGCCCGAGGATACGCAGTATTTT.

Comments on this clonotype: This may come from a read error, since a much larger clone is one base off. V gene TRBV5-6 combines with J gene TRBJ1-2, with a possible D match to TRBD1 (6 bases). This CDR3 is 16 amino acids long. The V and J ends lost 6 bases and 2 bases respectively, with 20 bases between them. Per the germline V gene, CDR1 is SGHDT and CDR2 is YYEEEE. CDR3 nucleotide sequence: TGTGCCAGCATCCTGCACAGGGCAGGAATGAACTATGGCTACACCTTC. Its translation: CASILHRAGMNYGYTF.

This chain links TRBV6-2 or TRBV6-3 with TRBJ1-2; D is ambiguous. V was shortened by 6 bases and J by 5 bases, with 10 bases between the two germline ends. In germline, CDR1 is MNHEY, CDR2 SVGEGT. CDR3 size: 12 residues. The CDR3 protein is CASRRSAYGYTF. DNA of the CDR3: TGTGCCAGCAGGCGTTCGGCGTATGGCTACACCTTC.

This clonotype was counted between two and nine times. The chain couples TRBV20-1 to TRBJ2-3; 10 nucleotides match TRBD2. The CDR3 runs 13 residues. CDR1 is DFQATT, CDR2 SNEGSKA, per germline (reference sequence). The V and J ends lost 1 base and 9 bases, in that order; junction bases with no gene match: 4. The CDR3 is CSARASGRDTQYF. The CDR3 DNA is TGCAGTGCTAGAGCTAGCGGGAGAGACACGCAGTATTTT.

The chain combines TRBV6-5 with TRBJ1-2; no reliable D call. V shed 9 bases and J shed 6 bases, with 14 bases lying between them. Germline assignment: CDR1 MNHEY and CDR2 SVGAGI. The CDR3 sequence is 12 residues long. The CDR3 protein is CARIQEKDGYTF. The CDR3 bases are TGTGCCAGAATCCAAGAGAAAGATGGCTACACCTTC.

In this sample, this clonotype turned up a few times. J is TRBJ2-3 and V is TRBV7-2; 10 bases are shared with TRBD1. With V trimmed by 5 bases and J by 4 bases, 6 bases remained unmatched. CDR1 and CDR2 from the germline V gene are SGHTA and FQGNSA. The CDR3 sequence is 15 residues long. The CDR3 is CASSPRTGGPDTQYF. CDR3 DNA: TGTGCCAGCAGCCCCCGGACAGGGGGGCCAGATACGCAGTATTTT. Full variable domain (rest looked up from reference TRBV7-2 and TRBJ2-3): GAGVSQSPSNKVTEKGKDVELRCDPISGHTALYWYRQSLGQGLEFLIYFQGNSAPDKSGLPSDRFSAERTGGSVSTLTIQRTQQEDSAVYLCASSPRTGGPDTQYFGPGTRLTVL.

The DNA of the CDR3 is TGCGCCAGCAGCCAAGTGAGCGGGAGGGCCAGTGCAGATACGCAGTATTTT. Protein product: CASSQVSGRASADTQYF. The J gene is TRBJ2-3, the V gene TRBV4-3, with 10 bases identical to TRBD2. V gave up 1 base and J gave up 4 bases; unmatched junction bases: 8. CDR1 is LGHNA, CDR2 YSLEER, per germline. The CDR3 covers 17 residues.

This chain joins TRBV6-6 and TRBJ2-2; TRBD2 aligns across 7 bases. The CDR3 has 10 amino acids. Per germline, CDR1 MNHNY and CDR2 SVGAGI (reference sequence). As DNA, the CDR3 is TGTGCGGGGGGGGCCGGGGAGCTGTTTTTT. Protein: CAGGAGELFF.

A word on this clonotype: A junction end diverges from the germline sequence, so it may reflect a read error. The chain uses TRBV11-2 and TRBJ2-2; tentatively, D is TRBD1 or TRBD2 (6 bases each). CDR1 and CDR2 (germline): SGHAT, FQNNGV. This CDR3 region has 14 residues. This CDR3 reads CASSPKQGEGGLFF. Here the CDR3 DNA reads TGTGCCAGCAGCCCGAAGCAGGGAGAGGGGGGGCTGTTTTTT.

This clonotype was observed a few times. The genes are TRBV20-1 and TRBJ2-1; 15 bases fit TRBD2. V lost 0 bases and J lost 7; bases outside the gene matches: 7. Per germline, CDR1 DFQATT and CDR2 SNEGSKA (reference sequence). The CDR3 totals 17 residues. The CDR3 here is CSARDGQGLAGGNEQFF. CDR3 DNA: TGCAGTGCTAGAGACGGACAGGGACTAGCGGGAGGAAATGAGCAGTTCTTC.

The chain combines TRBV10-1 with TRBJ1-3; the D is unclear. Looked up from germline, CDR1 is WNHNN and CDR2 is SYGVQD (reference sequence). The CDR3 loop spans 15 amino acids. V was shortened by 0 bases and J by 0 bases, with 6 bases between the two germline ends. The CDR3 DNA is TGCGCCAGCAGTGAGTCGGGTGGCTCTGGAAACACCATATATTTT. Translating it yields CASSESGGSGNTIYF.